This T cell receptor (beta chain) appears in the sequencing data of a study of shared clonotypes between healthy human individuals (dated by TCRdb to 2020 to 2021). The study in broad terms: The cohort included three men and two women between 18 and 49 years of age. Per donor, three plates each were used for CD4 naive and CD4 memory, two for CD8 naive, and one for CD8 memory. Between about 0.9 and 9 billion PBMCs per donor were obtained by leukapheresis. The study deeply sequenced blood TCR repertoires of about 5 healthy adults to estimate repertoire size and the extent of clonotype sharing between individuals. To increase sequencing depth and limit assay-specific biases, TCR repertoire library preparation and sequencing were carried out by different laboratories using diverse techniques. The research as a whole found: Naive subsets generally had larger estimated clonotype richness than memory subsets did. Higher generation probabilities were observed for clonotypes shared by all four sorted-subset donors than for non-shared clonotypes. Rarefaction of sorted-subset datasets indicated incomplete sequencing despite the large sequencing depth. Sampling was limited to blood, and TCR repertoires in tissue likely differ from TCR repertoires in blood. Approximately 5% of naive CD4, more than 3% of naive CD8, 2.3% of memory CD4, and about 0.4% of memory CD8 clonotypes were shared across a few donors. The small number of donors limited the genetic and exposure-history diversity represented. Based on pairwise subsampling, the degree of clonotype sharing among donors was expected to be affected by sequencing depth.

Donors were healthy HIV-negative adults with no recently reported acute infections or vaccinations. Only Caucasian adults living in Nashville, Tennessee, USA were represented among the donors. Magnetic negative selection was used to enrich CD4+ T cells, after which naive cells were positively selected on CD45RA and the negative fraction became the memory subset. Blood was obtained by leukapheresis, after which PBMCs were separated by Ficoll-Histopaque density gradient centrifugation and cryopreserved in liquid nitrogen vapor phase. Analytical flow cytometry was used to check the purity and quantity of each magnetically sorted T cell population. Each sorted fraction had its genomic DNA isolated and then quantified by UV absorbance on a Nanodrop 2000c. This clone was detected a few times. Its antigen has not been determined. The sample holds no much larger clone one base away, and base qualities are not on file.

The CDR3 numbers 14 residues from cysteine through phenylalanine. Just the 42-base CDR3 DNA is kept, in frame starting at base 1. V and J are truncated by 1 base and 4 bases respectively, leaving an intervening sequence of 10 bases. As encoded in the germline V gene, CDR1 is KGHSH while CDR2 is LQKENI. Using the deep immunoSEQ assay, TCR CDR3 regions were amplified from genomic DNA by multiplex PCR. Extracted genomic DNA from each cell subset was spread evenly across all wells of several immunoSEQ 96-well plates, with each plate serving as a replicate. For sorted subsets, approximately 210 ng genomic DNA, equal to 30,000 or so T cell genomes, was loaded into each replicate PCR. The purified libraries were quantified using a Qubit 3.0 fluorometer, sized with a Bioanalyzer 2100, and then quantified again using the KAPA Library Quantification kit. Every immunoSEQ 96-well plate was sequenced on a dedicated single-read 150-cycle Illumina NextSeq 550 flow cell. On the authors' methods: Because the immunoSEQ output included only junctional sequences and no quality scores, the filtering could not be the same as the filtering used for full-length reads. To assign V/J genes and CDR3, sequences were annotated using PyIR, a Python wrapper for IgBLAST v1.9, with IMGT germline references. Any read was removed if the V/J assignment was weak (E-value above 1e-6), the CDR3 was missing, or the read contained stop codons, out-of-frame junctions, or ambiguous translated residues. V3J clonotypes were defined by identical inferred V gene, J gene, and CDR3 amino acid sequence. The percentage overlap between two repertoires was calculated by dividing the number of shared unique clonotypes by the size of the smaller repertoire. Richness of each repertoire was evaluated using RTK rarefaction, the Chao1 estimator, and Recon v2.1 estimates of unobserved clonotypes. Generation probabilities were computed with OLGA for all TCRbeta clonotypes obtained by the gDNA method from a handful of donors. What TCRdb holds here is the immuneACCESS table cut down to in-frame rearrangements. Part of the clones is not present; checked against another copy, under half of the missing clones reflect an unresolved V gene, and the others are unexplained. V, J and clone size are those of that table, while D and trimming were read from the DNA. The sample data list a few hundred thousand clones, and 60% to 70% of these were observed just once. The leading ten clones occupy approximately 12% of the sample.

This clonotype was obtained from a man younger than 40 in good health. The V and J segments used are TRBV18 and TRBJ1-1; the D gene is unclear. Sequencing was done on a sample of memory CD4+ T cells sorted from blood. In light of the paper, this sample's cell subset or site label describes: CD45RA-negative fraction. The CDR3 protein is CASSPQGRGTEAFF. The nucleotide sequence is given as TGTGCCAGCTCACCACAGGGTCGTGGCACTGAAGCTTTCTTT.